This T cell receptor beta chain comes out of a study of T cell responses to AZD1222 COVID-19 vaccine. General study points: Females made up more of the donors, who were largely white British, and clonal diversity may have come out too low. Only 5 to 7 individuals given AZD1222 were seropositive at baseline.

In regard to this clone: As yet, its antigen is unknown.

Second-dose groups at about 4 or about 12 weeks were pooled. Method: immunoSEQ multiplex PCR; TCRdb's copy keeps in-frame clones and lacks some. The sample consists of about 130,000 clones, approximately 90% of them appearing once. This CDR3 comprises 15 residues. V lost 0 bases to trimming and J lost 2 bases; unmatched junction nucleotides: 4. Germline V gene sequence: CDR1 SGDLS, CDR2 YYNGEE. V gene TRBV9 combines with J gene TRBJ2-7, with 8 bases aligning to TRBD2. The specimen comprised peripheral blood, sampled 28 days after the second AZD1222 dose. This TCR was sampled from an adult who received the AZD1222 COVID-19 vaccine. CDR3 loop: CASSVGGSGAYEQYF. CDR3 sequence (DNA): TGTGCCAGCAGCGTAGGTGGTAGCGGGGCCTACGAGCAGTACTTC.